Listed below are T cell receptor beta chains from one sample, sequenced in a study of CD8 T cells in ankylosing spondylitis. Each CDR3 protein is one row after TCRdb ran MiXCR on the 5' RACE reads. The table records around 120,000 distinct CDR3 sequences, approximately 25% of them present only once. The sample comprised synovial fluid, either unsorted or a sorted T cell fraction (not recorded which). The receptors originated from a male donor with ankylosing spondylitis. CDR3s include the opening cysteine and the closing phenylalanine or tryptophan. A D gene is named only where the DNA matches it firmly. Not every row has a clone size; where given, it reads once, few, many or a size class.

J gene: TRBJ2-5; D gene: TRBD2; V gene: TRBV7-9; clone size: NA; CDR3 length: 15; CDR3 DNA: TGTGCCAGCAGCAGACTAGCGGGGGTCCAAGAGACCCAGTACTTC; CDR3 protein: CASSRLAGVQETQYF
J gene: TRBJ2-2; D gene: NA; V gene: TRBV19; clone size: few; CDR3 length: 13; CDR3 DNA: TGTGCCAGTAGTAAGGGCCCTAGCGGGGAGCTGTTTTTT; CDR3 protein: CASSKGPSGELFF
J gene: TRBJ1-5; D gene: NA; V gene: TRBV20-1; clone size: NA; CDR3 length: 13; CDR3 DNA: TGCAGTGCTAGTAACCCGGGGGATCAGCCCCAGCATTTT; CDR3 protein: CSASNPGDQPQHF
J gene: TRBJ2-1; D gene: TRBD2; V gene: TRBV20-1; clone size: few; CDR3 length: 15; CDR3 DNA: TGCAGTGCGGAATTAGCGGGAGGCGCTTACAATGAGCAGTTCTTC; CDR3 protein: CSAELAGGAYNEQFF
J gene: TRBJ1-2; D gene: NA; V gene: TRBV28; clone size: NA; CDR3 length: 13; CDR3 DNA: TGTGCCAGGGGCCCCCGGGACCAATATGGCTACACCTTC; CDR3 protein: CARGPRDQYGYTF
J gene: TRBJ2-1; D gene: TRBD1; V gene: TRBV7-8; clone size: many; CDR3 length: 13; CDR3 DNA: TGTGCCAGCAGTTTAGGGACAGCCAATGAGCAGTTCTTC; CDR3 protein: CASSLGTANEQFF
J gene: TRBJ2-4; D gene: TRBD1; V gene: TRBV28; clone size: NA; CDR3 length: 16; CDR3 DNA: TGTGCCAGCAGCCCTACAGGGGTTTTGGCCAAAAACATTCAGTACTTC; CDR3 protein: CASSPTGVLAKNIQYF
J gene: TRBJ2-1; D gene: TRBD2; V gene: TRBV5-1; clone size: many; CDR3 length: 16; CDR3 DNA: TGCGCCAGCAGCTTGGGTACTAGCGGGAGCTCCGAGGAGCAGTTCTTC; CDR3 protein: CASSLGTSGSSEEQFF
J gene: TRBJ2-2; D gene: NA; V gene: TRBV6-4; clone size: many; CDR3 length: 14; CDR3 DNA: TGTGCCAGCAAGCGCGACACGAACACCGGGGAGCTGTTTTTT; CDR3 protein: CASKRDTNTGELFF
J gene: TRBJ2-3; D gene: NA; V gene: TRBV21-1; clone size: few; CDR3 length: 15; CDR3 DNA: TGTGCCAGCACACCACCGGGACTGCTCTACGATACGCAGTATTTT; CDR3 protein: CASTPPGLLYDTQYF
J gene: TRBJ2-5; D gene: NA; V gene: TRBV7-2; clone size: NA; CDR3 length: 15; CDR3 DNA: TGTGCCAGCACCTATTATTGGGGGTTATTGGAGACCCAGTACTTC; CDR3 protein: CASTYYWGLLETQYF
J gene: TRBJ2-4; D gene: NA; V gene: TRBV9; clone size: many; CDR3 length: 16; CDR3 DNA: TGTGCCAGCAGCGTAGGAATGGGCCTAGCCAAAAACATTCAGTACTTC; CDR3 protein: CASSVGMGLAKNIQYF
J gene: TRBJ2-7; D gene: TRBD1; V gene: TRBV18; clone size: many; CDR3 length: 16; CDR3 DNA: TGTGCCAGCTCACTACAAATCGGACAGGGTAGTTACGAGCAGTACTTC; CDR3 protein: CASSLQIGQGSYEQYF
J gene: TRBJ2-1; D gene: NA; V gene: TRBV6-1; clone size: NA; CDR3 length: 14; CDR3 DNA: TGTGCCAGCAGAACCGATACGTGGGCCTATGAGCAGTTCTTC; CDR3 protein: CASRTDTWAYEQFF
J gene: TRBJ2-1; D gene: NA; V gene: TRBV3-1; clone size: NA; CDR3 length: 14; CDR3 DNA: TGTGCCAGCAGCCAAGGTGGCTGGGCGGATGAGCAGTTCTTC; CDR3 protein: CASSQGGWADEQFF
J gene: TRBJ2-4; D gene: TRBD2; V gene: TRBV12-3/TRBV12-4; clone size: many; CDR3 length: 16; CDR3 DNA: TGTGCCAGCACCTTGGGAGCGGGAGGGCCCCAAAACATTCAGTACTTC; CDR3 protein: CASTLGAGGPQNIQYF
J gene: TRBJ2-1; D gene: TRBD2; V gene: TRBV29-1; clone size: few; CDR3 length: 13; CDR3 DNA: TGCAGCGCCAAAGGTCTAGCGGGAGTTGAGCAGTTCTTC; CDR3 protein: CSAKGLAGVEQFF
J gene: TRBJ2-7; D gene: NA; V gene: TRBV10-3; clone size: many; CDR3 length: 14; CDR3 DNA: TGTGCCATCAGTGAGCATGACAGCAGCTACGAGCAGTACTTC; CDR3 protein: CAISEHDSSYEQYF
J gene: TRBJ1-1; D gene: NA; V gene: TRBV7-2; clone size: few; CDR3 length: 13; CDR3 DNA: TGTGCCAGCAGCGCGGCAGAGAACACTGAAGCTTTCTTT; CDR3 protein: CASSAAENTEAFF
J gene: TRBJ2-3; D gene: TRBD2; V gene: TRBV12-3/TRBV12-4; clone size: NA; CDR3 length: 15; CDR3 DNA: TGTGCCAGCAGTTGGACTAGCGGTTTCACAGATACGCAGTATTTT; CDR3 protein: CASSWTSGFTDTQYF
J gene: TRBJ2-3; D gene: NA; V gene: TRBV24-1; clone size: NA; CDR3 length: 12; CDR3 DNA: TGTGCCACCATGAGCAGCACAGATACGCAGTATTTT; CDR3 protein: CATMSSTDTQYF
J gene: TRBJ1-1; D gene: NA; V gene: TRBV6-6; clone size: NA; CDR3 length: 13; CDR3 DNA: TGTGCCAGCAGTTATACAGGGCGCACTGAAGCTTTCTTT; CDR3 protein: CASSYTGRTEAFF
J gene: TRBJ2-1; D gene: TRBD1; V gene: TRBV9; clone size: NA; CDR3 length: 15; CDR3 DNA: TGTGCCAGCAGCGCCGGGACAGCCTACTACAATGAGCAGTTCTTC; CDR3 protein: CASSAGTAYYNEQFF
J gene: TRBJ2-5; D gene: NA; V gene: TRBV11-2; clone size: NA; CDR3 length: 16; CDR3 DNA: TGTGCCAGCAGCTTAGGGGGCCAGGGGATTTTGGAGACCCAGTACTTC; CDR3 protein: CASSLGGQGILETQYF
J gene: TRBJ2-3; D gene: TRBD2; V gene: TRBV18; clone size: once; CDR3 length: 17; CDR3 DNA: TGTGCCAGCTCAATAGGGACTAGCGGGGGATCCACAGATACGCAGTATTTT; CDR3 protein: CASSIGTSGGSTDTQYF
J gene: TRBJ2-1; D gene: NA; V gene: TRBV12-3/TRBV12-4; clone size: large; CDR3 length: 11; CDR3 DNA: TGTGCCAGCAGTTTTGGGCATGAGCAGTTCTTC; CDR3 protein: CASSFGHEQFF
J gene: TRBJ2-1; D gene: TRBD1; V gene: TRBV14; clone size: NA; CDR3 length: 15; CDR3 DNA: TGTGCCAGCAGCCAGACAGGGCTGACGGACAATGAGCAGTTCTTC; CDR3 protein: CASSQTGLTDNEQFF
J gene: TRBJ1-5; D gene: NA; V gene: TRBV5-1; clone size: few; CDR3 length: 13; CDR3 DNA: TGCGCCAGCAGCTCGAATAGCAATCAGCCCCAGCATTTT; CDR3 protein: CASSSNSNQPQHF
J gene: TRBJ1-5; D gene: TRBD1; V gene: TRBV19; clone size: few; CDR3 length: 16; CDR3 DNA: TGTGCCAGTAGTAGCCGACAGGGCGCCGGGAATCAGCCCCAGCATTTT; CDR3 protein: CASSSRQGAGNQPQHF
J gene: TRBJ1-1; D gene: NA; V gene: TRBV7-9; clone size: NA; CDR3 length: 11; CDR3 DNA: TGTGCCAGCCGGGGCTCTGCTGAAGCTTTCTTT; CDR3 protein: CASRGSAEAFF
J gene: TRBJ2-1; D gene: TRBD1; V gene: TRBV20-1; clone size: few; CDR3 length: 13; CDR3 DNA: TGCAGTGCTGCCCGACAGGGTAGGAATGAGCAGTTCTTC; CDR3 protein: CSAARQGRNEQFF
J gene: TRBJ2-1; D gene: NA; V gene: TRBV15; clone size: NA; CDR3 length: 16; CDR3 DNA: TGTGCCACCAGCTCCCCACTTTCTAGCTTCAGCAATGAGCAGTTCTTC; CDR3 protein: CATSSPLSSFSNEQFF
J gene: TRBJ1-3; D gene: NA; V gene: TRBV7-8; clone size: medium-sized; CDR3 length: 15; CDR3 DNA: TGTGCCAGCAGCCGATCCAGGGTTTCTGGAAACACCATATATTTT; CDR3 protein: CASSRSRVSGNTIYF
J gene: TRBJ2-3; D gene: TRBD2; V gene: TRBV27; clone size: NA; CDR3 length: 17; CDR3 DNA: TGTGCCAGCAGTCGTATGACTAGCGGGGTTAGCACAGATACGCAGTATTTT; CDR3 protein: CASSRMTSGVSTDTQYF
J gene: TRBJ2-5; D gene: TRBD1; V gene: TRBV5-1; clone size: many; CDR3 length: 15; CDR3 DNA: TGCGCCAGCGGCCGCACATCCGACAGGGGAGAGACCCAGTACTTC; CDR3 protein: CASGRTSDRGETQYF
J gene: TRBJ2-3; D gene: TRBD2; V gene: TRBV11-3; clone size: few; CDR3 length: 14; CDR3 DNA: TGTGCCAGCACCTCGGGAGGGGTCACAGATACGCAGTATTTT; CDR3 protein: CASTSGGVTDTQYF
J gene: TRBJ2-3; D gene: NA; V gene: TRBV12-3/TRBV12-4; clone size: few; CDR3 length: 16; CDR3 DNA: TGTGCCAGCAGTAATTTTGGGGGTTCATTGAAAGATACGCAGTATTTT; CDR3 protein: CASSNFGGSLKDTQYF
J gene: TRBJ1-1; D gene: NA; V gene: TRBV12-3/TRBV12-4; clone size: many; CDR3 length: 14; CDR3 DNA: TGTGCCAGCAGTCCTAGACTTCTGAACACTGAAGCTTTCTTT; CDR3 protein: CASSPRLLNTEAFF
J gene: TRBJ2-3; D gene: TRBD1; V gene: TRBV6-5; clone size: NA; CDR3 length: 17; CDR3 DNA: TGTGCCAGCAGTTACCAGCCCGGGACAGGGTTGGCAGATACGCAGTATTTT; CDR3 protein: CASSYQPGTGLADTQYF
J gene: TRBJ2-1; D gene: TRBD1; V gene: TRBV12-3/TRBV12-4; clone size: many; CDR3 length: 14; CDR3 DNA: TGTGCCAGCAACCGGGACAGGGGCTACAATGAGCAGTTCTTC; CDR3 protein: CASNRDRGYNEQFF
J gene: TRBJ2-2; D gene: TRBD2; V gene: TRBV24-1; clone size: few; CDR3 length: 16; CDR3 DNA: TGTGCCACCAGTGATTCTAGCGGGAGTCGGACCGGGGAGCTGTTTTTT; CDR3 protein: CATSDSSGSRTGELFF
J gene: TRBJ2-4; D gene: NA; V gene: TRBV7-8; clone size: NA; CDR3 length: 14; CDR3 DNA: TGTGCCAGCAGCTTAGGGACACGGGGGAACATTCAGTACTTC; CDR3 protein: CASSLGTRGNIQYF
J gene: TRBJ2-2; D gene: NA; V gene: TRBV18; clone size: NA; CDR3 length: 14; CDR3 DNA: TGTGCCAGCGGATCGGGACTCAACACCGGGGAGCTGTTTTTT; CDR3 protein: CASGSGLNTGELFF
J gene: TRBJ2-3; D gene: NA; V gene: TRBV4-2; clone size: NA; CDR3 length: 16; CDR3 DNA: TGTGCCAGCAGCCAAGGTTTTGGGAACTTCAGGGCGGTTACTTCTTTT; CDR3 protein: CASSQGFGNFRAVTSF
J gene: TRBJ2-1; D gene: NA; V gene: TRBV12-3/TRBV12-4; clone size: many; CDR3 length: 14; CDR3 DNA: TGTGCCAGCAGTTTAGCGCTTAGCAGCAATGAGCAGTTCTTC; CDR3 protein: CASSLALSSNEQFF
J gene: TRBJ1-5; D gene: TRBD1; V gene: TRBV6-2/TRBV6-3; clone size: NA; CDR3 length: 14; CDR3 DNA: TGTGCCAGCACGCTGGACAGGTCGAATCAGCCCCAGCATTTT; CDR3 protein: CASTLDRSNQPQHF
J gene: TRBJ2-3; D gene: TRBD2; V gene: TRBV7-2; clone size: few; CDR3 length: 16; CDR3 DNA: TGTGCCAGCAGCTTAGCTGGTGGGAGGGGCCCAGATACGCAGTATTTT; CDR3 protein: CASSLAGGRGPDTQYF
J gene: TRBJ2-2; D gene: NA; V gene: TRBV29-1; clone size: many; CDR3 length: 14; CDR3 DNA: TGCAGCGTTCATACCGGGTTAAGCACCGGGGAGCTGTTTTTT; CDR3 protein: CSVHTGLSTGELFF
J gene: TRBJ1-1; D gene: NA; V gene: TRBV10-2; clone size: few; CDR3 length: 12; CDR3 DNA: TGCGCCAGCAGCCGCGTGGACACTGAAGCTTTCTTT; CDR3 protein: CASSRVDTEAFF
J gene: TRBJ2-1; D gene: NA; V gene: TRBV20-1; clone size: NA; CDR3 length: 15; CDR3 DNA: TGCAGTGCAAGGAAGGGGGAAGGGCGGTACAATGAGCAGTTCTTC; CDR3 protein: CSARKGEGRYNEQFF
J gene: TRBJ1-3; D gene: TRBD1; V gene: TRBV12-3/TRBV12-4; clone size: NA; CDR3 length: 18; CDR3 DNA: TGTGCCAGCAGGCCTCACAACAGGACAGGGGCCTCTGGAAACACCATATATTTT; CDR3 protein: CASRPHNRTGASGNTIYF
J gene: TRBJ2-1; D gene: NA; V gene: TRBV5-1; clone size: many; CDR3 length: 13; CDR3 DNA: TGCGCCAGCTCCCGGGACCTACTTGTTGAGCAGTTCTTC; CDR3 protein: CASSRDLLVEQFF
J gene: TRBJ1-4; D gene: NA; V gene: TRBV11-3; clone size: few; CDR3 length: 15; CDR3 DNA: TGTGCCAGCAGCTTATTGGGGTTGCTTAATGAAAAACTGTTTTTT; CDR3 protein: CASSLLGLLNEKLFF